Below are 29 T cell receptor beta chains sequenced from a single sample in a study of blood T cell repertoires in COVID-19 (dated by TCRdb to 2018 to 2021). Receptors were amplified or captured by the immunoSEQ multiplex PCR assay. Held by TCRdb, this immuneACCESS table contains in-frame sequences only and omits some clones. Under half of the omission traces to an unresolved V gene where checked; the cause of the rest is unknown. In this sample the table shows 200,000 to 300,000 clones, 86% of which occur a single time. Of the sample, about 2% is held by the ten largest clones. The sequenced material came from peripheral blood. The source of these receptors is a man aged 25 to 40 with active or convalescent COVID-19.

This chain connects TRBV6-5 to TRBJ2-1; 7 bases are shared with TRBD2. Germline values: CDR1 MNHEY, CDR2 SVGAGI. V trimming: 6 bases; J trimming: 5 bases; junction bases outside the gene matches: 10. The CDR3 has 15 residues. The CDR3 loop is CASSHPPSGDNEQFF. DNA for the CDR3: TGTGCCAGCAGCCACCCCCCTAGCGGAGACAATGAGCAGTTCTTC.

The chain uses TRBV19 and TRBJ2-1; TRBD2 agrees at 11 bases. Germline V CDR1 and CDR2: LNHDA, SQIVND (reference sequence). With 3 bases clipped from V and 2 bases from J, the junction kept 9 bases outside the gene matches. The CDR3 length is 18 residues. The DNA for the CDR3 is TGTGCCAGTAGTATCGGTAGCGGGGGGGCCGTTGCCTACAATGAGCAGTTCTTC. Translating it yields CASSIGSGGAVAYNEQFF. Full variable domain (missing parts from reference TRBV19 and TRBJ2-1): DGGITQSPKYLFRKEGQNVTLSCEQNLNHDAMYWYRQDPGQGLRLIYYSQIVNDFQKGDIAEGYSVSREKKESFPLTVTSAQKNPTAFYLCASSIGSGGAVAYNEQFFGPGTRLTVL.

The chain recombines TRBV29-1 with TRBJ1-1, with 8 bases identical to TRBD1. The germline gives CDR1 SQVTM, CDR2 ANQGSEA. The CDR3 runs to 15 residues. With V trimmed by 6 bases and J by 6 bases, 15 bases remained unmatched. The CDR3 nucleotides read TGCAGCGTCGCGGACAGGGTCGGTGTCTTTGCTGAAGCTTTCTTT. Translation gives CSVADRVGVFAEAFF. Together with reference TRBV29-1 and TRBJ1-1, the CDR3 gives the full variable domain: SAVISQKPSRDICQRGTSLTIQCQVDSQVTMMFWYRQQPGQSLTLIATANQGSEATYESGFVIDKFPISRPNLTFSTLTVSNMSPEDSSIYLCSVADRVGVFAEAFFGQGTRLTVV.

The rearrangement uses TRBV2 and TRBJ1-1, with 8 positions matching TRBD1. The CDR3 extends over 13 amino acids. Germline V gene lookup returns CDR1 SNHLY and CDR2 FYNNEI. After removal of 10 bases from V and 5 bases from J, the junction contained 9 bases not matched to a gene. The CDR3 DNA follows: TGTGCCATTCAGCCGACAGGGGTTACTGAAGCTTTCTTT. Its protein product is CAIQPTGVTEAFF.

The chain couples TRBV7-9 to TRBJ2-1, with TRBD1 matching over 9 bases. The germline V gene encodes CDR1 SEHNR and CDR2 FQNEAQ (reference sequence). This CDR3 spans 15 amino acids. Germline trimming cut 2 bases from V and 6 bases from J; bases unmatched to any gene: 5. For the CDR3, the DNA is TGTGCCAGCAGCTTATCGGGACAGGGTAGCAATGAGCAGTTCTTC. This sequence encodes CASSLSGQGSNEQFF.

V and J are TRBV5-5 and TRBJ2-5; 7 nucleotides match TRBD1. Germline values: CDR1 SGHKS, CDR2 YYEKEE (reference sequence). Germline trimming cut 4 bases from V and 0 bases from J; bases unmatched to any gene: 6. The CDR3 sequence is 15 residues long. The CDR3 nucleotides are TGTGCCAGCAGCCACGGACAGGCGTACCAAGAGACCCAGTACTTC. Translated: CASSHGQAYQETQYF.

This clone was counted a single time. The chain couples TRBV3-1 (or the pseudogene TRBV3-2) to TRBJ2-1; 9 bases match TRBD1. The CDR3 spans 17 residues. Germline values: CDR1 LGHDT, CDR2 YNNKEL (reference sequence). V lost 2 bases, J lost 4 bases, and 9 bases stayed unmatched. CDR3: CASSQRYRGLLYNEQFF. The CDR3 DNA reads TGTGCCAGCAGCCAAAGATACAGGGGGCTACTTTACAATGAGCAGTTCTTC.

This chain links TRBV9 with TRBJ2-3; 10 nucleotides agree with TRBD2. CDR1 is SGDLS and CDR2 is YYNGEE in the germline V gene. V lost 7 bases, J lost 8 bases, and 7 bases stayed unmatched. There are 13 residues in the CDR3. CDR3 region: CASEVAGGGTQYF. The CDR3 region has the DNA TGTGCCAGCGAAGTAGCGGGGGGAGGTACGCAGTATTTT.

This clone was seen only a few times. The V and J genes are TRBV7-8 and TRBJ1-2; TRBD1 is a possible D gene (6 bases). This CDR3 has 14 residues. V was shortened by 6 bases and J by 4 bases, with 15 bases between the two germline ends. Per the germline V gene, CDR1 is SGHVS and CDR2 is FQNEAQ. The CDR3 spells CASSQPGDSYGYTF. The CDR3 nucleotides read TGTGCCAGCAGTCAGCCAGGGGATTCCTATGGCTACACCTTC. The variable domain in full, completed from reference TRBV7-8 and TRBJ1-2, reads GAGVSQSPRYKVAKRGQDVALRCDPISGHVSLFWYQQALGQGPEFLTYFQNEAQLDKSGLPSDRFFAERPEGSVSTLKIQRTQQEDSAVYLCASSQPGDSYGYTFGSGTRLTVV.

The genes are TRBV19 and TRBJ2-1; D gene ambiguous. The CDR3 runs 12 residues. Germline assignment: CDR1 LNHDA and CDR2 SQIVND (reference sequence). Trimming left V 8 bases short and J 6 bases short, with 11 bases between. CDR3 sequence (DNA): TGTGCCAGTGGTGAGAAACTCAATGAGCAGTTCTTC. Translating gives CASGEKLNEQFF. Using reference TRBV19 and TRBJ2-1 for the parts outside the CDR3, the full variable domain is DGGITQSPKYLFRKEGQNVTLSCEQNLNHDAMYWYRQDPGQGLRLIYYSQIVNDFQKGDIAEGYSVSREKKESFPLTVTSAQKNPTAFYLCASGEKLNEQFFGPGTRLTVL.

V is TRBV11-2 and J is TRBJ1-1; maybe TRBD1 (5 bases). CDR3 length: 12 amino acids. CDR1 and CDR2 from the germline V gene are SGHAT and FQNNGV. V shed 4 bases and J shed 4 bases, with 7 bases lying between them. The CDR3 spells CASSSRGTEAFF. The DNA of the CDR3 is TGTGCCAGCAGCTCAAGGGGCACTGAAGCTTTCTTT.

This clone was found a few times. This chain joins TRBV5-1 and TRBJ1-2; 9 bases are a match to TRBD1. The germline V gene has CDR1 SGHRS and CDR2 YFSETQ. J lost 11 bases, V lost 2 bases, and 7 bases had no gene match. CDR3 length equals 13 residues. As DNA, the CDR3 is TGCGCCAGCAGCTTTTCCGGGACAGGGACGTACACCTTC. Its translation is CASSFSGTGTYTF.

This sequence joins TRBV7-7 and TRBJ2-7; no reliable D call. CDR1 SSHAT and CDR2 FNYEAQ come from the germline V gene (reference sequence). The V and J ends lost 5 bases and 6 bases respectively, with 20 bases between them. CDR3 length: 15 amino acids. The DNA for the CDR3 is TGTGCCAGCAGCCCCGCAGATAGCCCCTTTCTCGAGCAGTACTTC. As protein: CASSPADSPFLEQYF.

CDR3 DNA: TGCGCCAGCAGCTTGAGGTCTAGCGAGCAGTACTTC. This encodes CASSLRSSEQYF. The gene calls are TRBV5-1 and TRBJ2-7; D is undetermined. Trimming stripped 1 base from V and 6 bases from J, with 8 bases between. Per the germline V gene, CDR1 is SGHRS and CDR2 is YFSETQ. CDR3 size: 12 residues.

This chain joins TRBV12-3 or TRBV12-4 and TRBJ2-1; D is possibly TRBD2 (5 bases). This CDR3 has 13 amino acids. The V end lost 6 bases, the J end lost 7 bases, and 13 bases lay between the germline ends. In nucleotides, the CDR3 is TGTGCCAGCAGCTTCCTTAGGGAGAATGAGCAGTTCTTC. It encodes CASSFLRENEQFF.

This sequence joins TRBV19 and TRBJ2-7; weak D call: TRBD2 (7 bases). This CDR3 spans 15 amino acids. In germline, CDR1 is LNHDA, CDR2 SQIVND (reference sequence). Trimming left V 4 bases short and J 2 bases short, with 15 bases between. Written as DNA, the CDR3 is TGTGCCAGTAGTACCGCCGGGGGGCGACCCTACGAGCAGTACTTC. It encodes CASSTAGGRPYEQYF. The variable domain in full, with the rest retrieved from reference TRBV19 and TRBJ2-7, is DGGITQSPKYLFRKEGQNVTLSCEQNLNHDAMYWYRQDPGQGLRLIYYSQIVNDFQKGDIAEGYSVSREKKESFPLTVTSAQKNPTAFYLCASSTAGGRPYEQYFGPGTRLTVT.

V and J are TRBV27 and TRBJ1-5; maybe TRBD1 (6 bases). V was pared by 4 bases and J by 5 bases, with 15 bases between. CDR1 MNHEY and CDR2 SMNVEV come from the germline V gene (reference sequence). This CDR3 spans 15 amino acids. The chain's CDR3 is CASSSQGLAYQPQHF. The CDR3 bases are TGTGCCAGCAGTTCACAGGGATTAGCATATCAGCCCCAGCATTTT.

This chain links TRBV6-5 with TRBJ1-5; D is unclear. Trimming removed 2 bases from V and 0 bases from J, with 11 bases in between. There are 16 residues in the CDR3. Germline loops: CDR1 MNHEY, CDR2 SVGAGI. The chain's CDR3 is CASSYGPAYSNQPQHF. CDR3 nucleotide sequence: TGTGCCAGCAGTTACGGGCCCGCTTATAGCAATCAGCCCCAGCATTTT.

The DNA for the CDR3 is TGTGCCAGCAGTCCCCTTAAAGGTCCCGGGACAGGGGGCGCGCGGGGCTACACCTTC. Its translation: CASSPLKGPGTGGARGYTF. The rearrangement links TRBV27 to TRBJ1-2; TRBD1 agrees at 12 bases. The V gene end was trimmed by 5 bases and the J gene end by 8 bases; junction bases not matched to a gene: 21. There are 19 residues in the CDR3. Per germline, CDR1 MNHEY and CDR2 SMNVEV (reference sequence).

The rearrangement uses TRBV7-2 and TRBJ1-1; possibly TRBD1 for D (5 bases). The germline gives CDR1 SGHTA, CDR2 FQGNSA. CDR3 length: 14 residues. The V end lost 5 bases, the J end lost 7 bases, and 17 bases lay between the germline ends. CDR3 sequence reads: CASSPGGGAYEAFF. CDR3 DNA sequence: TGTGCCAGCAGCCCTGGCGGGGGTGCCTATGAAGCTTTCTTT.

The chain is built from TRBV6-5 and TRBJ1-2, with TRBD1 matching over 7 bases. V was clipped by 7 bases and J by 8 bases; unmatched bases: 7. This CDR3 is 12 amino acids long. Germline V gives CDR1 MNHEY, CDR2 SVGAGI. The CDR3 DNA reads as TGTGCCAGCAACCAAAACAGGGGAGGCTACACCTTC. Protein: CASNQNRGGYTF.

The gene calls are TRBV6-5 and TRBJ1-6, with TRBD1 matching over 7 bases. Germline loops: CDR1 MNHEY, CDR2 SVGAGI. The CDR3 runs 15 residues. After removal of 3 bases from V and 9 bases from J, the junction contained 8 bases not matched to a gene. DNA of the CDR3: TGTGCCAGCAGTTATAGACAGGGTTCTACTTCACCCCTCCACTTT. This codes for CASSYRQGSTSPLHF.

In its sample, this clone was seen once. The rearrangement joins TRBV30 to TRBJ1-5; D is perhaps TRBD1 (6 bases). The CDR3 is 13 amino acids. In germline, CDR1 is GTSNPN, CDR2 SVGIG (reference sequence). The ends were cut back, 4 bases at V and 2 bases at J, with 9 bases in the middle. The DNA for the CDR3 is TGTGCCTGGACTAAGGGGGGCAATCAGCCCCAGCATTTT. It translates to CAWTKGGNQPQHF.

The gene calls are TRBV19 and TRBJ1-4; the D gene is possibly TRBD1 (6 bases). Trimming left V 9 bases short and J 7 bases short, with 12 bases between. Germline values: CDR1 LNHDA, CDR2 SQIVND (reference sequence). CDR3 length: 12 amino acids. The CDR3, as DNA: TGTGCCAGGGGGGCCAGGGGTGAAAAACTGTTTTTT. It specifies CARGARGEKLFF.

The chain has TRBV4-2 and TRBJ1-1; 8 positions match TRBD1. CDR1 and CDR2 (germline): LGHNA, YNFKEQ. The V and J ends lost 5 bases and 7 bases, in that order; junction bases with no gene match: 18. CDR3 length: 17 amino acids. DNA of the CDR3: TGTGCCAGCAGCGCAGTGGGTTATGGGACAGGTACCGTTGAAGCTTTCTTT. Its translation: CASSAVGYGTGTVEAFF.

V gene TRBV6-5 combines with J gene TRBJ2-6, with 10 nucleotides matching TRBD1. J was trimmed by 13 bases and V by 0 bases; bases with no gene match: 9. Per the germline V gene, CDR1 is MNHEY and CDR2 is SVGAGI. The CDR3 loop spans 16 amino acids. The CDR3 DNA follows: TGTGCCAGCAGTTACTCCAGGGGACAGGGGCAATCGGTCCTGACTTTC. Protein product: CASSYSRGQGQSVLTF.

The rearrangement joins TRBV30 to TRBJ2-2, with 7 bases matching TRBD2. The length of the CDR3 is 12 residues. The V gene's germline CDR1 is GTSNPN and CDR2 SVGIG (reference sequence). J gave up 4 bases and V 7 bases, and 3 bases lay outside the gene matches. Written as DNA, the CDR3 is TGTGCCTCCGGGGGGACCACCGGGGAGCTGTTTTTT. It specifies CASGGTTGELFF.

V gene TRBV4-1 combines with J gene TRBJ2-3, with D perhaps matching TRBD2 (5 bases). Trimming removed 1 base from V and 0 bases from J, with 8 bases in between. The germline V gene has CDR1 MGHRA and CDR2 YSYEKL. The CDR3 has 15 amino acids. The CDR3 DNA reads TGCGCCAGCAGCCAAGTTTGGACTAGCACAGATACGCAGTATTTT. This gives the protein CASSQVWTSTDTQYF.

This rearrangement joins TRBV7-8 to TRBJ1-1; 7 bases agree with TRBD1. The trim removed 1 base at V and 3 bases at J, leaving 14 bases unmatched. The CDR3 is made up of 18 amino acids. The germline CDR1 and CDR2 sequences are SGHVS and FQNEAQ. In DNA form, the CDR3 reads TGTGCCAGCAGCTTAGTTGGTCTACAGGGGCGTAGGGACACTGAAGCTTTCTTT. Its protein product is CASSLVGLQGRRDTEAFF.